Listed below are T cell receptor beta chains from one sample, sequenced in a study of blood T cells in healthy people across ages. Each CDR3 protein is one row after TCRdb ran MiXCR on the 5' RACE reads. The sample lists about 800,000 distinct CDR3 sequences, 55% to 70% occurring once. The specimen sequenced was blood. The receptor set was obtained from a man aged 25-45 years in good health. The CDR3 runs from the conserved cysteine through the conserved F or W. D genes are given only for firm matches. For some rows the clone size is stated as once, few or many, or as a class when expanded; others skip it.

j_gene: TRBJ2-7
d_gene: TRBD2
abundance: NA
v_gene: TRBV20-1
CDR3aa: CSAPGLADTYEQYF
CDR3nt: TGCAGTGCCCCCGGACTAGCGGATACCTACGAGCAGTACTTC

j_gene: TRBJ2-5
d_gene: NA
abundance: many
v_gene: TRBV12-3/TRBV12-4
CDR3aa: CASSEVGETQYF
CDR3nt: TGTGCCAGCAGTGAGGTCGGGGAGACCCAGTACTTC

j_gene: TRBJ2-3
d_gene: TRBD1
abundance: NA
v_gene: TRBV27
CDR3aa: CASSPLQGADTQYF
CDR3nt: TGTGCCAGCAGTCCTCTACAGGGGGCAGATACGCAGTATTTT

j_gene: TRBJ2-5
d_gene: NA
abundance: NA
v_gene: TRBV12-5
CDR3aa: CASGADSLQETQYF
CDR3nt: TGTGCTAGTGGTGCGGACAGCCTACAAGAGACCCAGTACTTC

j_gene: TRBJ2-6
d_gene: TRBD2
abundance: NA
v_gene: TRBV7-9
CDR3aa: CASSLGGTSAGANVLTF
CDR3nt: TGTGCCAGCAGCTTAGGGGGGACTAGCGCTGGGGCCAACGTCCTGACTTTC

j_gene: TRBJ2-5
d_gene: TRBD2
abundance: once
v_gene: TRBV11-1
CDR3aa: CASSHPGGGDKETQYF
CDR3nt: TGTGCCAGCAGCCACCCGGGCGGGGGTGATAAAGAGACCCAGTACTTC

j_gene: TRBJ2-3
d_gene: TRBD2
abundance: NA
v_gene: TRBV3-1
CDR3aa: CASSRDLAGGRNTQYF
CDR3nt: TGTGCCAGCAGCCGAGATCTAGCGGGGGGTCGAAATACGCAGTATTTT

j_gene: TRBJ2-5
d_gene: NA
abundance: NA
v_gene: TRBV20-1
CDR3aa: CSAQPGASETQYF
CDR3nt: TGCAGTGCTCAGCCAGGGGCGTCGGAGACCCAGTACTTC

j_gene: TRBJ2-5
d_gene: NA
abundance: NA
v_gene: TRBV28
CDR3aa: CASNGPRDRETQYF
CDR3nt: TGTGCCTCAAACGGCCCGCGGGACAGAGAGACCCAGTACTTC

j_gene: TRBJ2-7
d_gene: TRBD2
abundance: NA
v_gene: TRBV29-1
CDR3aa: CSVVAGVEQYF
CDR3nt: TGCAGCGTTGTTGCGGGGGTCGAGCAGTACTTC

j_gene: TRBJ2-7
d_gene: NA
abundance: few
v_gene: TRBV20-1
CDR3aa: CSARQSSYEQYF
CDR3nt: TGCAGTGCAAGACAGTCCTCCTACGAGCAGTACTTC

j_gene: TRBJ2-5
d_gene: TRBD2
abundance: once
v_gene: TRBV10-2
CDR3aa: CASSESGGFVETQYF
CDR3nt: TGCGCCAGCAGTGAGTCCGGGGGGTTCGTGGAGACCCAGTACTTC

j_gene: TRBJ2-7
d_gene: NA
abundance: NA
v_gene: TRBV24-1
CDR3aa: CATSDRDKGKSYEQYF
CDR3nt: TGTGCCACCAGTGACCGGGACAAGGGAAAATCCTACGAGCAGTACTTC

j_gene: TRBJ1-1
d_gene: NA
abundance: NA
v_gene: TRBV20-1
CDR3aa: CSAREHSGTEAFF
CDR3nt: TGCAGTGCTAGAGAACACTCGGGCACTGAAGCTTTCTTT

j_gene: TRBJ1-1
d_gene: TRBD1
abundance: few
v_gene: TRBV27
CDR3aa: CASSPYRDRHTEAFF
CDR3nt: TGTGCCAGCAGTCCGTACCGGGACAGACACACTGAAGCTTTCTTT

j_gene: TRBJ2-5
d_gene: TRBD2
abundance: NA
v_gene: TRBV7-6
CDR3aa: CASSLSLAGGEQQETQYF
CDR3nt: TGTGCCAGCAGCTTAAGCCTAGCGGGGGGTGAACAGCAAGAGACCCAGTACTTC

j_gene: TRBJ2-5
d_gene: TRBD2
abundance: NA
v_gene: TRBV6-6
CDR3aa: CASRRNSLARETQYF
CDR3nt: TGTGCCAGCAGGCGTAACTCACTAGCGCGAGAGACCCAGTACTTC

j_gene: TRBJ2-5
d_gene: TRBD2
abundance: NA
v_gene: TRBV7-2
CDR3aa: CASSPIYGGGAKETQYF
CDR3nt: TGTGCCAGCAGCCCTATTTACGGCGGGGGGGCTAAGGAGACCCAGTACTTC

j_gene: TRBJ2-3
d_gene: TRBD2
abundance: NA
v_gene: TRBV15
CDR3aa: CATSSPPGGPITDTQYF
CDR3nt: TGTGCCACCAGCAGTCCCCCGGGGGGGCCCATCACAGATACGCAGTATTTT

j_gene: TRBJ2-1
d_gene: NA
abundance: NA
v_gene: TRBV4-3
CDR3aa: CASSQDVDGYNEQFF
CDR3nt: TGCGCCAGCAGCCAAGATGTCGACGGCTACAATGAGCAGTTCTTC

j_gene: TRBJ2-5
d_gene: NA
abundance: NA
v_gene: TRBV5-1
CDR3aa: CASGLSGLPTETQYF
CDR3nt: TGTGCCAGCGGCTTATCCGGGTTACCGACCGAGACCCAGTACTTC

j_gene: TRBJ2-7
d_gene: NA
abundance: NA
v_gene: TRBV20-1
CDR3aa: CSASPGTPYEQYF
CDR3nt: TGCAGTGCCAGTCCCGGGACCCCCTACGAGCAGTACTTC

j_gene: TRBJ2-3
d_gene: NA
abundance: many
v_gene: TRBV29-1
CDR3aa: CSVVGGITDTQYF
CDR3nt: TGCAGCGTGGTGGGGGGCATCACAGATACGCAGTATTTT

j_gene: TRBJ1-4
d_gene: NA
abundance: NA
v_gene: TRBV20-1
CDR3aa: CSASRGTNEKLFF
CDR3nt: TGCAGTGCTAGTCGCGGAACAAATGAAAAACTGTTTTTT

j_gene: TRBJ2-4
d_gene: TRBD2
abundance: few
v_gene: TRBV7-9
CDR3aa: CASSPPAGVDIQYF
CDR3nt: TGTGCCAGCAGCCCGCCAGCGGGAGTGGACATTCAGTACTTC

j_gene: TRBJ1-2
d_gene: TRBD1
abundance: few
v_gene: TRBV9
CDR3aa: CASSAETGENYGYTF
CDR3nt: TGTGCCAGCAGCGCAGAGACAGGGGAGAACTATGGCTACACCTTC

j_gene: TRBJ2-1
d_gene: NA
abundance: NA
v_gene: TRBV24-1
CDR3aa: CATSPLGAGLSNNEQFF
CDR3nt: TGTGCCACCAGTCCCTTGGGGGCCGGCCTGTCCAACAATGAGCAGTTCTTC

j_gene: TRBJ2-7
d_gene: NA
abundance: NA
v_gene: TRBV6-1
CDR3aa: CASTQFSGYEQYF
CDR3nt: TGTGCCAGCACGCAATTTTCCGGCTACGAGCAGTACTTC

j_gene: TRBJ2-5
d_gene: TRBD1
abundance: NA
v_gene: TRBV15
CDR3aa: CATSRTTGPQETQYF
CDR3nt: TGTGCCACCAGCAGGACGACAGGGCCCCAAGAGACCCAGTACTTC

j_gene: TRBJ2-5
d_gene: NA
abundance: NA
v_gene: TRBV2
CDR3aa: CASSVQPWVREVSETQYF
CDR3nt: TGTGCCAGCAGTGTTCAGCCGTGGGTCAGGGAGGTATCAGAGACCCAGTACTTC

j_gene: TRBJ2-7
d_gene: NA
abundance: NA
v_gene: TRBV12-3/TRBV12-4
CDR3aa: CASSLIIGLSYEQYF
CDR3nt: TGTGCCAGCAGTTTAATTATAGGGCTGTCCTACGAGCAGTACTTC

j_gene: TRBJ1-1
d_gene: NA
abundance: NA
v_gene: TRBV29-1
CDR3aa: CSVESSLNTEAFF
CDR3nt: TGCAGCGTTGAATCCAGCCTGAACACTGAAGCTTTCTTT

j_gene: TRBJ1-4
d_gene: NA
abundance: NA
v_gene: TRBV20-1
CDR3aa: CSARSSRWGSLNEKLFF
CDR3nt: TGCAGTGCTAGAAGCTCACGATGGGGTAGCCTAAATGAAAAACTGTTTTTT

j_gene: TRBJ2-3
d_gene: NA
abundance: NA
v_gene: TRBV6-2/TRBV6-3
CDR3aa: CASGPGLRSTQYF
CDR3nt: TGTGCCAGTGGCCCCGGCCTAAGGTCTACGCAGTATTTT

j_gene: TRBJ2-7
d_gene: NA
abundance: NA
v_gene: TRBV28
CDR3aa: CASSFGIMGEQYF
CDR3nt: TGTGCCAGCAGTTTTGGGATCATGGGCGAGCAGTACTTC

j_gene: TRBJ2-7
d_gene: NA
abundance: NA
v_gene: TRBV7-9
CDR3aa: CASEGTSSYEQYF
CDR3nt: TGTGCCAGCGAGGGTACGTCCTCCTACGAGCAGTACTTC

j_gene: TRBJ2-7
d_gene: NA
abundance: few
v_gene: TRBV13
CDR3aa: CASSLGKGQAYEQYF
CDR3nt: TGTGCCAGCAGCTTAGGAAAGGGGCAGGCCTACGAGCAGTACTTC

j_gene: TRBJ2-3
d_gene: NA
abundance: once
v_gene: TRBV5-1
CDR3aa: CASSLSRGRGLSTDTQYF
CDR3nt: TGCGCCAGCAGCTTATCACGTGGGCGGGGGCTGAGCACAGATACGCAGTATTTT

j_gene: TRBJ2-1
d_gene: NA
abundance: NA
v_gene: TRBV29-1
CDR3aa: CSVVSYEQFF
CDR3nt: TGCAGCGTTGTCAGCTATGAGCAGTTCTTC

j_gene: TRBJ2-7
d_gene: TRBD2
abundance: NA
v_gene: TRBV3-1
CDR3aa: CASSLREGYGEQYF
CDR3nt: TGTGCCAGCAGCCTCCGGGAGGGCTACGGCGAGCAGTACTTC

j_gene: TRBJ2-5
d_gene: NA
abundance: few
v_gene: TRBV7-8
CDR3aa: CASSLDRAAETQYF
CDR3nt: TGTGCCAGCAGCTTAGACAGGGCCGCCGAGACCCAGTACTTC

j_gene: TRBJ2-7
d_gene: NA
abundance: NA
v_gene: TRBV28
CDR3aa: CASSLDYSSSYKQYF
CDR3nt: TGTGCCAGCAGTTTGGACTACAGCAGCTCCTACAAGCAGTACTTC

j_gene: TRBJ2-1
d_gene: TRBD2
abundance: few
v_gene: TRBV7-2
CDR3aa: CASSRDSTSGGRYNEQFF
CDR3nt: TGTGCCAGCAGCAGGGACTCAACTAGCGGGGGGCGGTACAATGAGCAGTTCTTC

j_gene: TRBJ2-1
d_gene: NA
abundance: few
v_gene: TRBV6-5
CDR3aa: CASSYMRVQRNEQFF
CDR3nt: TGTGCCAGCAGTTATATGCGGGTACAACGCAATGAGCAGTTCTTC

j_gene: TRBJ1-1
d_gene: NA
abundance: NA
v_gene: TRBV29-1
CDR3aa: CSVRLDTSNTEAFF
CDR3nt: TGCAGCGTCCGCCTTGACACTTCGAACACTGAAGCTTTCTTT

j_gene: TRBJ2-1
d_gene: NA
abundance: few
v_gene: TRBV7-8
CDR3aa: CASSLASINEQFF
CDR3nt: TGTGCCAGCAGCTTAGCTAGCATTAATGAGCAGTTCTTC

j_gene: TRBJ1-1
d_gene: NA
abundance: NA
v_gene: TRBV29-1
CDR3aa: CSVEETPSNGAFF
CDR3nt: TGCAGCGTTGAAGAGACACCGAGCAATGGGGCTTTCTTT

j_gene: TRBJ2-1
d_gene: TRBD2
abundance: NA
v_gene: TRBV20-1
CDR3aa: CSAPPGLGFNEQFF
CDR3nt: TGCAGTGCTCCTCCGGGACTAGGGTTCAATGAGCAGTTCTTC